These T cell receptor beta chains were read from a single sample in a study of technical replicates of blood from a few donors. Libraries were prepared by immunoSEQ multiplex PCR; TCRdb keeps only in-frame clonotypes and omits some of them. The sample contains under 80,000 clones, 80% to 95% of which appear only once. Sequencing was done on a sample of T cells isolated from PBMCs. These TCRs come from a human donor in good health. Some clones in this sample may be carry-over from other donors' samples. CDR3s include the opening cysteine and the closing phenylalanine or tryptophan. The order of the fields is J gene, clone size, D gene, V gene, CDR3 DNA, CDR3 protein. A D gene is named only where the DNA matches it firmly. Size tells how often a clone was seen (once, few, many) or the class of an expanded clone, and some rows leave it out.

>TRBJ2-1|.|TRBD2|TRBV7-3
TGTGCCAGCAGCCTAGCGGGAGGGATCAATGAGCAGTTCTTC
CASSLAGGINEQFF
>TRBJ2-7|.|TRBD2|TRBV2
TGTGCCAGCAGTGAAGAGGGTGGGAGGGTCTACGAGCAGTACTTC
CASSEEGGRVYEQYF
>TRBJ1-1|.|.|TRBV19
TGTGCCAGTAGTATTGGGCAGAAAACTGAAGCTTTCTTT
CASSIGQKTEAFF
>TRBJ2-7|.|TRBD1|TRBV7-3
TGTGCCAGCAGCTCGGACAGGGGTTTTCGGCAGTACTTC
CASSSDRGFRQYF
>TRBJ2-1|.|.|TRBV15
TGTGCCACCAGCGTTCAGGGGGCGGGAGTCTACAATGAGCAGTTCTTC
CATSVQGAGVYNEQFF
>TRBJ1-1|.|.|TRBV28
TGTGCCAGCACACCCTTAACCCGACAGACAGAAGCTTTCTTT
CASTPLTRQTEAFF
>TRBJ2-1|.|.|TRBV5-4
TGTGCCAGCAGCTTGGTTGCCACTAGCTCCTACAATGAGCAGTTCTTC
CASSLVATSSYNEQFF
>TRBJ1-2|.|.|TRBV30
TGTGCCTGGACTCCACCCGCGGGTCGTGGCTACACCTTC
CAWTPPAGRGYTF
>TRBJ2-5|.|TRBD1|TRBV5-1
TGCGCCAGCAGCTTGGGGGGACAGAGCCAAGAGACCCAGTACTTC
CASSLGGQSQETQYF
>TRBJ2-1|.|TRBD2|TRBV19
TGTGCCAGTTTTCCCGGGACTAGCGGGAGATTTGAGCAGTTCTTC
CASFPGTSGRFEQFF
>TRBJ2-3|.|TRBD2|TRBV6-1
TGTGCCAGCAGTGAAGCGCGCCTAGCGGGCACAGATACGCAGTATTTT
CASSEARLAGTDTQYF
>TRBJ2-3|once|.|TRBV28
TGTGCCACCGAGGGGGAGGGGGAGGGCTTCACAGATACGCAGTATTTT
CATEGEGEGFTDTQYF